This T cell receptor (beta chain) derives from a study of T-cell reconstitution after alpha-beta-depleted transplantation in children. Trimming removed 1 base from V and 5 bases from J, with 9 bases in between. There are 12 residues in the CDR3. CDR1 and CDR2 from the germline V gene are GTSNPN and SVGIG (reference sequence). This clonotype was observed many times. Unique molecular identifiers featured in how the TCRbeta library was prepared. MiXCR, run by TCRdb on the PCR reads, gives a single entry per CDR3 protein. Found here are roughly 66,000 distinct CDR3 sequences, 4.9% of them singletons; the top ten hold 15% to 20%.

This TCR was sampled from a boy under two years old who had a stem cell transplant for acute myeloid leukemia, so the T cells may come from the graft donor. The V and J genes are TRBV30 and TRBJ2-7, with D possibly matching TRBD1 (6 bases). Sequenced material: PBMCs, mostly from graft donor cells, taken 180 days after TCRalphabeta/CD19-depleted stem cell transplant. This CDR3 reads CAWSDRVHEQYF. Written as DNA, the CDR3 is TGTGCCTGGAGTGACAGGGTGCACGAGCAGTACTTC.